This entry is about one T cell receptor beta chain. Produced via immunoSEQ multiplex PCR; TCRdb's table is partial and in-frame only. The sample has 1,500 to 2,000 clones, around 80% seen once. The V end was cut by 5 bases, the J end by 0 bases, with 6 bases between. CDR1 and CDR2 from the germline V gene are MNHNY and SVGAGI (reference sequence). This CDR3 is built from 13 residues. HeLa cells expressing allogeneic DPB1 restimulated the roughly 15-day-expanded CD4+ cells for 20 to 30 h. HeLa stimulator cells carried retrovirally transduced HLA-DPA1/DPB1, HLA-DM, invariant chain and CD80. The sample originates from a study of T cell repertoires and HLA-DP antigens.

The sequenced sample consisted of CD137- CD4+ T cells from cultured PBMCs. The chain has TRBV6-6 and TRBJ2-3; D is uncertain. The clonotype originates from a man aged 50-59 years in good health and CMV-seronegative. As DNA, the CDR3 is TGTGCCAGCAGTCGGCCTAGCACAGATACGCAGTATTTT. It encodes CASSRPSTDTQYF.